This T cell receptor (beta chain) was found in a study of cytomegalovirus exposure and HLA in healthy donors. General study findings and limits: Despite most TCR sequences being rare, some public TCRs occurred in many donors. Exclusion as indistinguishable affected some V segments, including TRBV6-2 and TRBV6-3.

It was healthy bone marrow donors who served as donors. The PCR ran on 60 Vbeta and 13 Jbeta primers. This table comes from immunoSEQ multiplex PCR, and its TCRdb copy is limited to in-frame clones, with some not included. The sample features approximately 100,000 clones, with 0.59% in its top ten. The CDR3 runs to 12 residues. Trimming took 4 bases from V and 2 from J, leaving 3 bases between them. Per germline, CDR1 LNHDA and CDR2 SQIVND (reference sequence). In regard to this clone: No antigen is known for it. The same CDR3 can be traced to other DNA sequences in this sample.

V and J are TRBV19 and TRBJ1-3, with D unresolved. This TCR was recovered from a man over 45 in good health and CMV-seronegative. The specimen was PBMCs. CDR3: CASSTAGNTIYF. The DNA for the CDR3 is TGTGCCAGTAGTACAGCTGGAAACACCATATATTTT.